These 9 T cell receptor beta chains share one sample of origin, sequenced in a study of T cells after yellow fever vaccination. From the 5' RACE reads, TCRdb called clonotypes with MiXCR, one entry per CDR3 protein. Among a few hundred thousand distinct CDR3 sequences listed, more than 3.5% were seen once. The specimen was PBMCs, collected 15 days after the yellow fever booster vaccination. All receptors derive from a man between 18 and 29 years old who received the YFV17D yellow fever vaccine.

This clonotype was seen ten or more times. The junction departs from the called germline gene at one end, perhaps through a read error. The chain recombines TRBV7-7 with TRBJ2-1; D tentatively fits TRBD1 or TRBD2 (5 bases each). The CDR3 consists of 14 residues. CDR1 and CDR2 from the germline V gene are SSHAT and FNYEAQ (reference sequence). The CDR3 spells CASSYGPVGGEQFF. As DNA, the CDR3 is TGTGCTAGCAGCTACGGACCCGTTGGGGGTGAGCAGTTCTTC.

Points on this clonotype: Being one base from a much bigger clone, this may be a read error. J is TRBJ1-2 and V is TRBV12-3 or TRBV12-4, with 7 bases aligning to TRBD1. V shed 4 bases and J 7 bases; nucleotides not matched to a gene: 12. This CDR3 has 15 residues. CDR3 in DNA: TGTGCCAGCAGTTCCACAGGGGCAAAAGACTCTGGCTACACCTTC. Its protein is CASSSTGAKDSGYTF.

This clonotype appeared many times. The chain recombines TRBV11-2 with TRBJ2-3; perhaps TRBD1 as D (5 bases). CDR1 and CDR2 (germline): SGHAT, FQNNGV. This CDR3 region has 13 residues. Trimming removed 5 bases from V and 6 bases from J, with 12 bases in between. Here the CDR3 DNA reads TGTGCCAGCAGCCCAGGGATTTCGGATACGCAGTATTTT. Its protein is CASSPGISDTQYF.

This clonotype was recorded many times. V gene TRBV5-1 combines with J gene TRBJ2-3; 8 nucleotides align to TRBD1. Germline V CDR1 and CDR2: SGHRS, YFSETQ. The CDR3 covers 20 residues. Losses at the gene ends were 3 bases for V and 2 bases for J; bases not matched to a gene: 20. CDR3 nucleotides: TGCGCCAGCAGCTCTGCGCCTGGACAGGGTAGTTGGATGAACACAGATACGCAGTATTTT. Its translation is CASSSAPGQGSWMNTDTQYF.

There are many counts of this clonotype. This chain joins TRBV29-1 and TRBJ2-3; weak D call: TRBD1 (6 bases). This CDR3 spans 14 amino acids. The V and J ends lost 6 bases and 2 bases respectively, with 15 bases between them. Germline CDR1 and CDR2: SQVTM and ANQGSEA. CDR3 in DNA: TGCAGCGTCAGGGGTTTAGTCCTCACAGATACGCAGTATTTT. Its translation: CSVRGLVLTDTQYF.

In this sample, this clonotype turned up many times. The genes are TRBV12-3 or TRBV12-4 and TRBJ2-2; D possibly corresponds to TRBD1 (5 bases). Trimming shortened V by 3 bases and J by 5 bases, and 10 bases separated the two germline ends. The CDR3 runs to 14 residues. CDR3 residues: CASSLFQGTGELFF. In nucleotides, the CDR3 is TGTGCCAGCAGTTTGTTTCAGGGAACCGGGGAGCTGTTTTTT.

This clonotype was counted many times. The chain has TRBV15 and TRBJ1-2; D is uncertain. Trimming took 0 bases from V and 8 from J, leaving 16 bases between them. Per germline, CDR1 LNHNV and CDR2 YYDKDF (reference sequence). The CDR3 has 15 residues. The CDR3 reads CATSRDRATRRGYTF. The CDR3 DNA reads TGTGCCACCAGCAGAGATAGGGCAACACGACGGGGCTACACCTTC.

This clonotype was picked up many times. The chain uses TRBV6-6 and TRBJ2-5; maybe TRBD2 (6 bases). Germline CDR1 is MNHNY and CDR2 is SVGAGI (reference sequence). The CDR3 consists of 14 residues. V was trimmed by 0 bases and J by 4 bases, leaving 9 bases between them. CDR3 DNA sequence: TGTGCCAGCAGTTACTCGGGGGGTTCAGAGACCCAGTACTTC. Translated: CASSYSGGSETQYF.

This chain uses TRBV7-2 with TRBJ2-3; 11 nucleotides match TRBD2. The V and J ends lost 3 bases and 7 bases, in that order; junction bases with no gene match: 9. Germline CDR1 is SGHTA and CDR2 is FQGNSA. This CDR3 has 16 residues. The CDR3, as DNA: TGTGCCAGCAGCTTGCGGTTAGCGGGGGGGCCGTATACGCAGTATTTT. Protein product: CASSLRLAGGPYTQYF. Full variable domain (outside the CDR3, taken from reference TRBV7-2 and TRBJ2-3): GAGVSQSPSNKVTEKGKDVELRCDPISGHTALYWYRQSLGQGLEFLIYFQGNSAPDKSGLPSDRFSAERTGGSVSTLTIQRTQQEDSAVYLCASSLRLAGGPYTQYFGPGTRLTVL.